This TCR beta chain is drawn from a study of T cells in tumors after PD-1 blockade. At the level of the study: Prior checkpoint blockade, systemic immunosuppressant use, or anti-cancer therapy within 4 weeks excluded patients.

Germline V CDR1 and CDR2: GTSNPN, SVGIG (reference sequence). CDR3 length: 13 residues. V lost 4 bases, J lost 3 bases, and 5 bases stayed unmatched. TCRdb's copy holds only in-frame clones and misses some; the assay was immunoSEQ multiplex PCR. The sample holds around 46,000 clones, approximately 79% seen once. Input was 616 ng to 6,004 ng of genomic DNA from tumor or blood. The TCR sequence derives from a human donor with basal cell carcinoma. The rearrangement links TRBV30 to TRBJ2-7, with 8 bases matching TRBD2. The sequences come from PBMCs, collected before anti-PD-1 treatment. In DNA form, the CDR3 reads TGTGCCTGGAACACCCGGGGGGGCTACGAGCAGTACTTC. This sequence encodes CAWNTRGGYEQYF.